The 14 T cell receptor beta chains given below trace back to one sample, sequenced in a study of technical replicates of blood from a few donors. Clones were read by immunoSEQ multiplex PCR, and TCRdb kept only the in-frame ones, dropping some. The profile covers tens of thousands of clones, with around nine tenths appearing a single time and 0.25% taken by the ten largest. The sample comprised T cells isolated from PBMCs. Every receptor here comes from a human donor in good health.

The CDR3 DNA follows: TGTGCCACCAGCAAGGTGCCGCCGGGGAATGAGCAGTTCTTC. Its protein is CATSKVPPGNEQFF. The chain links TRBV15 to TRBJ2-1, with D possibly being TRBD2 (5 bases). The CDR3 contains 14 residues. V gave up 4 bases and J gave up 7 bases, with 14 bases separating them. In germline, CDR1 is LNHNV, CDR2 YYDKDF (reference sequence).

The V gene is TRBV6-4, the J gene TRBJ2-7; tentative D call: TRBD2 (6 bases). Between the trimmed V and J ends, which lost 8 bases and 0 bases, there was a span of 11 bases. The CDR3 runs 13 residues. Germline CDR1 reads MRHNA; CDR2 reads SNTAGT. The CDR3: CASPLGGSYEQYF. Here the CDR3 DNA reads TGTGCCAGCCCGCTGGGGGGCTCCTACGAGCAGTACTTC.

The V gene is TRBV25-1, the J gene TRBJ1-6, with 11 bases matching TRBD1. Germline V gene sequence: CDR1 MGHDK, CDR2 SYGVNS. Unmatched junction bases numbered 6, after V lost 4 bases and J lost 10 bases. This CDR3 has 15 residues. The CDR3, as DNA: TGTGCCAGCAGTGGTTCCGGGACAGGGGGATCACCCCTCCACTTT. This gives the protein CASSGSGTGGSPLHF.

The chain is built from TRBV14 and TRBJ2-7, with 8 nucleotides matching TRBD1. The V segment lost 1 base and the J segment 2 bases; nucleotides outside the gene matches: 7. Germline V lookup: CDR1 SGHDN, CDR2 FVKESK. This CDR3 spans 16 amino acids. The CDR3, as DNA: TGTGCCAGCAGCCAAGTACCAGGGGGCTGGGCCTACGAGCAGTACTTC. Protein: CASSQVPGGWAYEQYF.

The chain employs TRBV29-1 and TRBJ2-7; maybe TRBD1 (5 bases). Per the germline V gene, CDR1 is SQVTM and CDR2 is ANQGSEA. The V end lost 4 bases, the J end lost 7 bases, and 14 bases lay between the germline ends. The CDR3 is 12 amino acids. CDR3 bases: TGCAGCGTTGCCGACAGCTTATCAGAGCAGTACTTC. It codes for CSVADSLSEQYF.

The chain couples TRBV5-1 to TRBJ2-3; 8 positions agree with TRBD2. CDR3 length equals 14 residues. The germline V gene has CDR1 SGHRS and CDR2 YFSETQ. Trimming removed 4 bases from V and 1 base from J; junction bases left unmatched: 2. CDR3 sequence reads: CASSLSGGTDTQYF. The DNA of the CDR3 is TGCGCCAGCAGCCTTAGCGGGGGCACAGATACGCAGTATTTT.

Note on this clone: Additional DNA sequences in this sample encode the identical CDR3. The chain joins TRBV5-1 to TRBJ2-5; 8 nucleotides align to TRBD2. The length of the CDR3 is 15 residues. Trimming at V came to 2 bases and at J to 4 bases, leaving 7 bases not matched to a gene. Germline V gene data show CDR1 as SGHRS and CDR2 as YFSETQ. CDR3 region: CASSFPTSGPETQYF. CDR3 nucleotide sequence: TGCGCCAGCAGCTTCCCCACTAGCGGACCAGAGACCCAGTACTTC.

V usage is TRBV2 and J usage is TRBJ2-3; D ambiguous. The germline V gene encodes CDR1 SNHLY and CDR2 FYNNEI. The CDR3 contains 15 residues. The V end was cut by 8 bases, the J end by 0 bases, with 15 bases between. The CDR3 sequence is CASQAGHQSTDTQYF. CDR3 in DNA: TGTGCCAGCCAAGCTGGGCACCAAAGCACAGATACGCAGTATTTT.

J is TRBJ2-5 and V is TRBV7-2; weak D call: TRBD2 (6 bases). Germline CDR1 is SGHTA and CDR2 is FQGNSA. The CDR3 is 14 amino acids. Trimming removed 6 bases at V and 4 bases at J, with 15 bases between. CDR3 amino acids: CASRPDYLGETQYF. The CDR3 coding sequence is TGTGCCAGCAGACCGGACTACTTGGGAGAGACCCAGTACTTC.

The V call is TRBV4-1, the J call TRBJ1-1; 7 nucleotides line up with TRBD1. Germline lookup yields CDR1 MGHRA and CDR2 YSYEKL. V lost 8 bases, J lost 2 bases, and 17 bases stayed unmatched. This CDR3 is built from 17 residues. This CDR3 reads CASVIRQGQGLNTEAFF. CDR3 bases: TGCGCCAGCGTGATAAGACAGGGCCAGGGCTTAAACACTGAAGCTTTCTTT.

The V and J genes are TRBV6-4 and TRBJ2-5; 12 bases fit TRBD1. The CDR3 has 15 residues. V was clipped by 4 bases and J by 4 bases; unmatched bases: 4. CDR1 is MRHNA and CDR2 is SNTAGT in the germline V gene. The CDR3 nucleotides are TGTGCCAGCAGTGCCGGGACAGGGGGCGCAGAGACCCAGTACTTC. Protein sequence: CASSAGTGGAETQYF.

The V and J genes are TRBV7-9 and TRBJ2-1, with 8 bases that match TRBD2. This CDR3 has 18 amino acids. Germline V gene lookup returns CDR1 SEHNR and CDR2 FQNEAQ (reference sequence). Trimming cost V 3 bases and J 7 bases; bases outside gene matches: 17. The CDR3 protein is CASSFLGRGAIFGNEQFF. As DNA, the CDR3 is TGTGCCAGCAGCTTCCTTGGGCGGGGGGCCATTTTCGGGAATGAGCAGTTCTTC.

This clone has a handful of counts. Distinct nucleotide sequences in the sample also encode this CDR3. The chain is built from TRBV7-6 and TRBJ1-2; maybe TRBD1 (5 bases). The CDR3 is made up of 13 amino acids. CDR1 is SGHVS, CDR2 FNYEAQ, per germline. Trimming cost V 3 bases and J 4 bases, with 9 bases left between them. CDR3 loop: CASSFPGGYGYTF. The CDR3 nucleotides read TGTGCCAGCAGCTTTCCCGGGGGCTATGGCTACACCTTC.

The V gene is TRBV16, the J gene TRBJ2-1; D is uncertain. The germline V gene encodes CDR1 KGHSY and CDR2 FQNENV. This CDR3 spans 12 amino acids. V was pared by 0 bases and J by 8 bases, with 5 bases between. CDR3 sequence reads: CASSQSRDEQFF. Here the CDR3 DNA reads TGTGCCAGCAGCCAATCGCGCGATGAGCAGTTCTTC.